This TCR beta chain was retrieved from a study of cytomegalovirus exposure and HLA in healthy donors. This PCR relied on a set of 60 Vbeta primers and 13 Jbeta primers. TCRdb's copy holds only in-frame clones and misses some; the assay was immunoSEQ multiplex PCR. This sample has 40,000 to 45,000 clones, with 77% found just once. CDR3 length: 15 amino acids. CDR1 is LNHNV and CDR2 is YYDKDF in the germline V gene (reference sequence). Trimming left V 5 bases short and J 7 bases short, with 18 bases between. The receptor was isolated from a man aged 25-45 years in good health and CMV-seronegative. The sample comprised PBMCs. The V and J genes are TRBV15 and TRBJ2-1; perhaps TRBD2 as D (7 bases). The CDR3 sequence: CATSPGTIGGNEQFF. The CDR3 DNA sequence: TGTGCCACCAGCCCCGGGACTATAGGGGGGAATGAGCAGTTCTTC.